This TCR beta chain was captured by sequencing in a study of spatial heterogeneity in lung cancer. Turning to the study itself: Follow-up PBMC samples were sequenced when available, at a median of about two years after resection. For the average unique TCR and UMI combination, more than 8.5 occurrences appeared in raw reads.

In TCRdb, the 5' RACE reads were re-called with MiXCR into one record per CDR3 protein. The sample has some 54,000 distinct CDR3 sequences, under 8% seen once. This clonotype was seen only a few times. Stated time point: blood at routine non-recurrence follow-up after resection. The sequenced material consisted of unsorted whole RNA from tumor, nontumor lung or frozen PBMC. V was cut by 3 bases and J by 7 bases, with 9 bases left in between. Germline CDR1 reads MNHEY; CDR2 reads SVGAGI. The CDR3 runs 13 residues. The sample was PBMCs, taken at follow-up. The origin of this receptor is a female donor with early-stage non-small cell lung cancer. The chain carries TRBV6-5 and TRBJ2-2; no clear D gene. The CDR3 DNA reads as TGTGCCAGCAGTTATTTCCCTCTCGGGGAGCTGTTTTTT. As protein: CASSYFPLGELFF.